The rows below give T cell receptor beta chains drawn from one sample of a study of tumor-infiltrating lymphocytes in primary liver carcinoma. TCRdb re-called the multiplex PCR reads through MiXCR, storing one row per CDR3 protein. The repertoire has over 100,000 distinct CDR3 sequences, around 70% of them found once; the top ten carry about 8%. The sequencing input was tumor-adjacent normal liver tissue. These TCRs come from a woman aged 60 to 75 with primary liver carcinoma and hepatitis B virus infection. Both conserved end residues are part of each CDR3. Each record gives: V gene, D gene, J gene, clone size, CDR3 protein, CDR3 DNA. The D gene is left open where the match is weak. For some rows the clone size is stated as once, few or many, or as a class when expanded; others skip it.

>TRBV29-1|.|TRBJ2-1|once
CSVGAYNNEQFF
TGCAGTGTTGGGGCCTACAACAATGAGCAGTTCTTC
>TRBV7-8|.|TRBJ2-7|.
CASSGTYVQYF
TGTGCCAGCAGCGGAACCTACGTGCAGTACTTC
>TRBV11-2|.|TRBJ2-1|medium-sized
CASSPLGSGSYNEQFF
TGTGCCAGCAGCCCTCTCGGGAGCGGGTCCTACAATGAGCAGTTCTTC
>TRBV29-1|.|TRBJ2-5|.
CSVPPDRGGHESQYF
TGCAGCGTTCCCCCTGACAGGGGAGGGCATGAGAGCCAGTACTTC
>TRBV5-1|TRBD1|TRBJ1-2|many
CASSQARTGFSYGYTF
TGCGCCAGCAGCCAAGCAAGGACAGGGTTTTCTTATGGCTACACCTTC
>TRBV11-2|.|TRBJ2-3|.
CARGLGIQRSTDTQYF
TGTGCCAGGGGCTTAGGCATCCAGCGGAGCACAGACACGCAGTATTTT
>TRBV11-2|.|TRBJ2-1|once
CASSFTPLRSPYDEQFF
TGTGCCAGCAGCTTTACCCCGCTGAGGAGCCCCTACGATGAGCAGTTCTTC
>TRBV11-2|.|TRBJ1-4|.
CVSSSKGHLRSEKLSF
TGTGTCAGCAGCTCAAAAGGACACCTTAGAAGTGAAAAACTGTCTTTT
>TRBV11-2|TRBD2|TRBJ2-1|.
CTRCTREWSYNEQFF
TGTACCAGGTGCACGCGGGAGTGGTCCTACAATGAGCAGTTCTTC
>TRBV5-1|.|TRBJ1-5|.
CASSLGRGEDTQHF
TGCGCCAGCAGCTTGGGGAGGGGTGAAGATACGCAGCATTTT
>TRBV6-1|.|TRBJ2-7|once
CVARQGAHSEQYF
TGTGTCGCCCGACAAGGGGCCCATAGCGAGCAGTACTTC
>TRBV5-1|.|TRBJ2-7|many
CASTSATGDEQYF
TGCGCCAGCACTTCCGCCACGGGAGACGAGCAGTACTTC
>TRBV11-2|.|TRBJ2-3|medium-sized
CASSLIPGATDTQYF
TGTGCCAGCAGCTTAATACCCGGCGCTACAGATACGCAGTATTTT
>TRBV29-1|TRBD2|TRBJ2-3|.
CSVASGSTDTQYF
TGCAGCGTCGCTAGCGGTAGCACAGATACACAGTATTTT
>TRBV10-2|.|TRBJ1-5|many
CASNPGVPPSNQPQHF
TGCGCCAGCAACCCTGGGGTCCCCCCGAGCAATCAGCCCCAGCATTTT
>TRBV6-1|TRBD1|TRBJ2-7|.
CVSNTGTGIGEQYF
TGTGTCAGCAATACAGGGACAGGGATCGGCGAGCAGTACTTC
>TRBV29-1|.|TRBJ2-7|.
CSVAITIYAQYF
TGCAGTGTTGCTATTACCATCTACGCGCAGTACTTC
>TRBV4-1|.|TRBJ2-3|many
CASSQDRGADTQYF
TGCGCCAGCAGCCAAGATCGGGGCGCAGATACGCAGTATTTT
>TRBV4-2|.|TRBJ2-2|.
CANSQGASMNTGELFF
TGTGCCAACAGCCAAGGGGCCAGTATGAACACCGGGGAGTTGTTTTTT
>TRBV29-1|TRBD2|TRBJ2-1|.
CSARGGLAGEDEQFF
TGCAGCGCGCGCGGAGGACTAGCGGGAGAGGATGAGCAGTTCTTC
>TRBV6-5|.|TRBJ1-5|.
CTSSRDQGSNQPQHF
TGTACCAGCAGTAGAGATCAGGGCAGCAATCAGCCTCAGCATTTT
>TRBV24-1|.|TRBJ2-3|.
CATSYADTQYF
TGTGCCACCAGTTATGCTGATACGCAGTATTTT
>TRBV4-1|TRBD1|TRBJ1-2|once
CASSQDHRGVYGYTF
TGCGCCAGCAGCCAAGATCACAGGGGGGTCTATGGCTACACTTTC
>TRBV5-6|.|TRBJ1-3|.
CASSGSGNAIYF
TGTGCCAGCAGCGGATCTGGAAACGCCATATATTTT
>TRBV20-1|.|TRBJ1-1|.
CSARDYPGGAFF
TGCAGTGCTAGAGATTACCCTGGGGGAGCTTTCTTT
>TRBV11-1|.|TRBJ2-3|.
CVSSFGPQDTRYF
TGTGTCAGCAGTTTCGGGCCTCAGGATACGCGGTATTTT
>TRBV28|.|TRBJ1-4|.
CASNLGGRNEELFF
TGTGCCAGCAATTTGGGAGGGCGCAATGAAGAACTGTTTTTT
>TRBV6-1|.|TRBJ2-1|.
CATRGAGRLQYEQFF
TGTGCCACCAGGGGGGCTGGCCGGCTACAATATGAGCAGTTCTTC
>TRBV11-2|.|TRBJ2-4|.
CASSLARPKSIQYF
TGTGCCAGTAGTTTGGCGAGACCGAAAAGCATTCAGTACTTC
>TRBV28|.|TRBJ2-3|once
CASSFSRDTEYF
TGTGCCAGCAGTTTTTCTAGAGATACGGAGTATTTT
>TRBV12-3/TRBV12-4|TRBD2|TRBJ2-5|.
CANRRLAGGPRVEDQYF
TGTGCCAACAGAAGATTAGCGGGAGGGCCAAGAGTAGAAGACCAGTACTTC
>TRBV4-2|.|TRBJ2-7|.
CVSSQYLPASSYEQYF
TGTGTCAGCAGCCAATATCTGCCCGCGAGCTCCTATGAGCAGTACTTC
>TRBV5-4|.|TRBJ2-5|.
CASSLEARRPWTQYF
TGTGCCAGCAGCTTGGAGGCGCGCAGACCATGGACCCAGTACTTC
>TRBV29-1|TRBD1|TRBJ2-1|.
CSAEQGYVGEQFF
TGCAGCGCCGAACAGGGGTACGTGGGTGAACAGTTCTTC
>TRBV7-3|.|TRBJ1-4|.
CASSLGGPGEKLFF
TGTGCCAGCAGCCTGGGGGGCCCGGGTGAAAAACTGTTTTTT
>TRBV12-3/TRBV12-4|.|TRBJ1-2|.
CASTGPPNYGYTF
TGTGCCAGCACCGGGCCTCCAAACTATGGCTACACCTTC
>TRBV11-2|TRBD2|TRBJ2-7|.
CVSSSTSGSEQYF
TGTGTCAGTAGCTCAACTAGCGGGAGCGAGCAGTACTTC
>TRBV29-1|TRBD2|TRBJ2-1|.
CSVEMGLAGGTCSYNEQFF
TGCAGCGTCGAAATGGGATTAGCGGGAGGAACCTGCTCCTACAATGAGCAGTTCTTC
>TRBV6-5|.|TRBJ2-2|.
CASSYSIRDGRNTGELSF
TGTGCCAGCAGTTACTCGATTCGGGACGGAAGAAACACCGGGGAGCTGTCTTTT
>TRBV6-5|.|TRBJ1-1|once
CGSSRLTRQGTAFF
TGTGGCAGTAGTCGCCTTACCAGACAAGGCACAGCTTTCTTT
>TRBV29-1|TRBD2|TRBJ2-1|.
CSVELAGGLGNEPFF
TGCAGCGTCGAACTAGCGGGAGGCCTCGGCAATGAGCCGTTCTTC
>TRBV11-2|TRBD2|TRBJ2-3|.
CASSYGLGHTDTQYF
TGTGCCAGCAGCTACGGACTAGGACACACAGACACGCAGTATTTT
>TRBV29-1|.|TRBJ1-2|.
CSVPRVPHGYTF
TGTAGCGTCCCCAGGGTCCCCCATGGCTACACCTTC
>TRBV4-1|.|TRBJ2-1|.
CASSQDPDGVNYNEQFF
TGCGCCAGCAGCCAAGATCCCGATGGAGTGAACTACAATGAGCAGTTCTTC
>TRBV18|TRBD2|TRBJ2-3|.
CASSPRLAGGPDTQYF
TGTGCCAGCTCACCTCGACTAGCGGGAGGGCCAGATACGCAGTATTTT
>TRBV28|TRBD1|TRBJ1-2|.
CASSTPPGTGTYGYTF
TGTGCCAGCAGTACACCCCCCGGGACAGGGACCTATGGCTACACCTTC
>TRBV30|TRBD1|TRBJ2-6|.
CVWTGGSGANILTF
TGTGTCTGGACAGGGGGCTCTGGGGCCAACATCCTGACTTTC
>TRBV6-1|TRBD1|TRBJ1-5|.
CASSGTGGSLGCSNQPQHF
TGCGCCAGCAGCGGGACAGGGGGCTCCTTAGGCTGTAGCAATCAGCCCCAGCATTTT
>TRBV4-1|.|TRBJ2-4|.
CASSQSLSARSKNIQYF
TGTGCCAGCAGCCAAAGCCTTAGCGCAAGGTCCAAAAACATTCAGTACTTC
>TRBV4-1|.|TRBJ1-4|once
CASSQTDRSNEKLVF
TGCGCCAGCAGCCAAACCGACAGATCTAATGAAAAACTGGTTTTT
>TRBV29-1|.|TRBJ1-1|many
CSVARTVNTEAFF
TGCAGCGTTGCACGGACGGTGAACACTGAAGCTTTCTTT
>TRBV28|.|TRBJ2-1|many
CASSLVHERFF
TGTGCCAGCAGTTTGGTGCACGAGCGGTTCTTC
>TRBV29-1|.|TRBJ2-3|.
CSVSGQGPDTQYF
TGTAGCGTAAGTGGACAAGGACCAGATACGCAGTATTTT
>TRBV11-3|TRBD1|TRBJ2-7|.
CASSLVSWTGGKQYF
TGCGCCAGCAGCTTAGTGTCGTGGACAGGGGGCAAGCAGTACTTC
>TRBV7-6|TRBD2|TRBJ2-2|.
CASSPQLAANTGELFF
TGTGCCAGCAGTCCTCAACTAGCGGCGAACACCGGGGAGCTGTTTTTT